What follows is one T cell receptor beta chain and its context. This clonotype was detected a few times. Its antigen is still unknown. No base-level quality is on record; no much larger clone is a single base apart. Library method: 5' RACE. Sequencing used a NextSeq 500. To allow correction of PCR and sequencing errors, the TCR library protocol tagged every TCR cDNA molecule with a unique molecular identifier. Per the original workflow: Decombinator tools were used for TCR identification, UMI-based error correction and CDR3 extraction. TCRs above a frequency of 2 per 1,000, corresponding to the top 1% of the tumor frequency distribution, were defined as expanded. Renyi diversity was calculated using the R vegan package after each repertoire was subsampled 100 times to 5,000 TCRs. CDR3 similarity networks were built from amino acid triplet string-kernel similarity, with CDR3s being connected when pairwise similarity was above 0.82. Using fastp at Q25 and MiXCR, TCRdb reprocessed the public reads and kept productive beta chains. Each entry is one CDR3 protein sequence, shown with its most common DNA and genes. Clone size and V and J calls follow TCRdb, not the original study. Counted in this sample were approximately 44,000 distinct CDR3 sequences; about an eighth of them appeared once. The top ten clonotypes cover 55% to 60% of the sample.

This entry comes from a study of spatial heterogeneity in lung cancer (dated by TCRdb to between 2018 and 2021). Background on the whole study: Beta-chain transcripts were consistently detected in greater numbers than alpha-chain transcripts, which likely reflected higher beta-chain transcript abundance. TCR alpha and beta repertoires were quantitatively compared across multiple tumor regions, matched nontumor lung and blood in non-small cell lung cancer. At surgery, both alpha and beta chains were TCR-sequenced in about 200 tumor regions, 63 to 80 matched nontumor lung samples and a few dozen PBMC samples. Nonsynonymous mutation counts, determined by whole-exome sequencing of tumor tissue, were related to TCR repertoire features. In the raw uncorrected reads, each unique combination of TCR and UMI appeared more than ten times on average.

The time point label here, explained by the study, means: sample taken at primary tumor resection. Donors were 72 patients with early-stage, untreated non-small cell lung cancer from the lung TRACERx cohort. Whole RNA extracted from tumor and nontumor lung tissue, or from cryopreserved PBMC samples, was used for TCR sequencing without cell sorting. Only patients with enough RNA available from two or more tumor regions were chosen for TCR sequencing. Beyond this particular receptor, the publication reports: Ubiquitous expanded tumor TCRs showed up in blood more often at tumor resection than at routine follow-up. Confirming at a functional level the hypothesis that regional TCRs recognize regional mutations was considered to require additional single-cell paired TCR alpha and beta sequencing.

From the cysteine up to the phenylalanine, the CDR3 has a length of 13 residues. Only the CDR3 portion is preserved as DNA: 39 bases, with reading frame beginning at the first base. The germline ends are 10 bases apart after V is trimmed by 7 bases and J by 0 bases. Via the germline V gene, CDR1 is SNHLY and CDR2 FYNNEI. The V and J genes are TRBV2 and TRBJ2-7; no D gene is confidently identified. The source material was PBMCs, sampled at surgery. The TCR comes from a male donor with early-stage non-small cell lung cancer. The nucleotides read TGTGCCAGCAAGGGTGGCTTCTCCTACGAGCAGTACTTC. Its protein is CASKGGFSYEQYF. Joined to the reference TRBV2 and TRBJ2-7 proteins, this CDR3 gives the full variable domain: EPEVTQTPSHQVTQMGQEVILRCVPISNHLYFYWYRQILGQKVEFLVSFYNNEISEKSEIFDDQFSVERPDGSNFTLKIRSTKLEDSAMYFCASKGGFSYEQYFGPGTRLTVT.